Shown below are 17 T cell receptor beta chains from a single sample sequenced in a study of human T cells and chemical hapten exposure. From the RACE reads, TCRdb called clonotypes with MiXCR, one entry per CDR3 protein. Of under 300,000 distinct CDR3 sequences listed, approximately 8% are singletons. Time point described: pre-sensitization, week 0. As to treatment: therapeutic diphenylcyclopropenone sensitization with weekly scalp DPC. The material was whole blood, obtained in connection with sensitization to the hapten diphenylcyclopropenone (DPC). The receptors shown here come from a man aged 18 to 30 with alopecia areata. Some clones in this sample may be carry-over from other donors' samples.

J is TRBJ2-1 and V is TRBV7-9; no firm D call. There are 14 residues in the CDR3. V lost 1 base to trimming and J lost 8 bases, with 12 bases between them. CDR1 and CDR2 (germline): SEHNR, FQNEAQ (reference sequence). CDR3 in amino acids: CASSLGRIRDEQFF. In nucleotides, the CDR3 is TGTGCCAGCAGCTTAGGTCGGATTCGGGATGAGCAGTTCTTC. Looking up the rest from reference TRBV7-9 and TRBJ2-1 gives the full variable domain: DTGVSQNPRHKITKRGQNVTFRCDPISEHNRLYWYRQTLGQGPEFLTYFQNEAQLEKSRLLSDRFSAERPKGSFSTLEIQRTEQGDSAMYLCASSLGRIRDEQFFGPGTRLTVL.

CDR3 region: CASHRVSQPQHF. DNA for the CDR3: TGTGCCAGCCACAGGGTAAGTCAGCCCCAGCATTTT. The chain combines TRBV28 with TRBJ1-5, with D possibly matching TRBD1 (6 bases). The V and J ends lost 8 bases and 6 bases respectively, with 11 bases between them. The length of the CDR3 is 12 residues. The germline V gene has CDR1 MDHEN and CDR2 SYDVKM.

This clonotype was detected a few times. The chain is built from TRBV5-1 and TRBJ2-7; possibly TRBD1 for D (5 bases). Per the germline V gene, CDR1 is SGHRS and CDR2 is YFSETQ. The CDR3 consists of 13 residues. V lost 0 bases to trimming and J lost 3 bases, with 7 bases between them. DNA of the CDR3: TGCGCCAGCAGCTTGGAACAGGTCTACGAGCAGTACTTC. Its protein product is CASSLEQVYEQYF. Full variable domain (rest looked up from reference TRBV5-1 and TRBJ2-7): KAGVTQTPRYLIKTRGQQVTLSCSPISGHRSVSWYQQTPGQGLQFLFEYFSETQRNKGNFPGRFSGRQFSNSRSEMNVSTLELGDSALYLCASSLEQVYEQYFGPGTRLTVT.

V is TRBV29-1 and J is TRBJ1-2; a weak D match, TRBD1 (6 bases). The CDR3 has 11 residues. CDR1 is SQVTM and CDR2 is ANQGSEA in the germline V gene. The ends were cut back, 2 bases at V and 8 bases at J, with 9 bases in the middle. CDR3 sequence reads: CSVEWGRGYTF. CDR3 nucleotides: TGCAGCGTTGAATGGGGGCGCGGCTACACCTTC. Variable domain in full (rest from reference TRBV29-1 and TRBJ1-2): SAVISQKPSRDICQRGTSLTIQCQVDSQVTMMFWYRQQPGQSLTLIATANQGSEATYESGFVIDKFPISRPNLTFSTLTVSNMSPEDSSIYLCSVEWGRGYTFGSGTRLTVV.

This clonotype was found a few times. CDR3 bases: TGTGCCACCAGTGAAGCGGGGGATAATCAGCCCCAGCATTTT. Its translation is CATSEAGDNQPQHF. The V gene is TRBV24-1, the J gene TRBJ1-5; D is perhaps TRBD1 (5 bases). Per the germline V gene, CDR1 is KGHDR and CDR2 is SFDVKD. V was pared by 4 bases and J by 4 bases, with 10 bases between. The CDR3 totals 14 residues.

The chain combines TRBV9 with TRBJ1-6; 9 positions agree with TRBD1. V shed 0 bases, J shed 9 bases, and the junction held 4 bases outside the gene matches. Germline V gene data show CDR1 as SGDLS and CDR2 as YYNGEE. This CDR3 contains 15 residues. The CDR3 sequence: CASSVDRGLSSPLHF. DNA for the CDR3: TGTGCCAGCAGCGTAGACAGGGGGCTCAGTTCACCCCTCCACTTT.

CDR3 in amino acids: CASSSDNSGNTIYF. CDR3 nucleotides: TGTGCCAGCTCCTCGGACAACTCTGGAAACACCATATATTTT. The gene calls are TRBV18 and TRBJ1-3; weak D call: TRBD1 (5 bases). Germline V gives CDR1 KGHSH, CDR2 LQKENI. This CDR3 spans 14 amino acids. Trimming removed 6 bases from V and 0 bases from J, with 9 bases in between. Supplemented by reference TRBV18 and TRBJ1-3, the full variable domain reads NAGVMQNPRHLVRRRGQEARLRCSPMKGHSHVYWYRQLPEEGLKFMVYLQKENIIDESGMPKERFSAEFPKEGPSILRIQQVVRGDSAAYFCASSSDNSGNTIYFGEGSWLTVV.

The CDR3 here is CASSFRSYSYEQYF. CDR3 sequence (DNA): TGTGCCAGCAGCTTTCGCAGCTATTCCTACGAGCAGTACTTC. The rearrangement joins TRBV11-2 to TRBJ2-7; D is undetermined. This CDR3 has 14 amino acids. The V gene lost 3 bases and the J gene lost 1 base, with 10 bases spanning the gap. Germline V gene lookup returns CDR1 SGHAT and CDR2 FQNNGV.

The sample holds a few counts of this clonotype. The genes are TRBV7-9 and TRBJ1-5; tentatively, D is TRBD1 (6 bases). This CDR3 comprises 16 residues. Trimming shortened V by 0 bases and J by 9 bases, and 18 bases separated the two germline ends. Germline assignment: CDR1 SEHNR and CDR2 FQNEAQ (reference sequence). Here the CDR3 DNA reads TGTGCCAGCAGCTTAGCCCAACATACAGGGCAGGGGCCCCAGCATTTT. Amino acids: CASSLAQHTGQGPQHF.

The chain has TRBV20-1 and TRBJ1-5, with TRBD1 identical over 7 bases. The trim removed 3 bases at V and 3 bases at J, leaving 8 bases unmatched. CDR3 length: 15 amino acids. Germline lookup yields CDR1 DFQATT and CDR2 SNEGSKA (reference sequence). CDR3 DNA: TGCAGTGCTAGGGCGGGGACAGAAGTCAATCAGCCCCAGCATTTT. Translated, it gives CSARAGTEVNQPQHF.

This clonotype showed up many times. The V and J genes are TRBV4-2 and TRBJ2-1; tentatively, D is TRBD1 (5 bases). Germline CDR1 LGHNA, CDR2 YNFKEQ. V was trimmed by 0 bases and J by 2 bases, leaving 11 bases between them. This CDR3 region has 16 residues. Here the CDR3 reads CASSQDRQRTYNEQFF. In nucleotides, the CDR3 is TGTGCCAGCAGCCAAGATCGACAGAGAACCTACAATGAGCAGTTCTTC.

The genes are TRBV7-8 and TRBJ2-3; D is perhaps TRBD1 or TRBD2 (5 bases each). Germline V lookup: CDR1 SGHVS, CDR2 FQNEAQ. The germline V and J ends were trimmed by 4 bases and 2 bases, with 16 bases remaining between them. This CDR3 contains 16 residues. The DNA of the CDR3 is TGTGCCAGCAGCTCCTATATCGCCGGGACCACAGATACGCAGTATTTT. It codes for CASSSYIAGTTDTQYF.

This chain joins TRBV7-9 and TRBJ2-3; unclear D gene. CDR1 is SEHNR and CDR2 is FQNEAQ in the germline V gene (reference sequence). This CDR3 region has 16 residues. Trimming took off 5 bases at V and 4 bases at J, with 19 bases between the two ends. CDR3 region: CASSLRPDTWADTQYF. In DNA form, the CDR3 reads TGTGCCAGCAGCCTTCGTCCCGACACGTGGGCAGATACGCAGTATTTT.

The chain combines TRBV18 with TRBJ1-1; 7 nucleotides line up with TRBD1. This CDR3 is 13 amino acids long. The germline V gene has CDR1 KGHSH and CDR2 LQKENI. Trimming took 4 bases from V and 8 from J; bases not matched to a gene: 7. As DNA, the CDR3 is TGTGCCAGCTCACTTCGACGGGACAGCGAAGCTTTCTTT. It specifies CASSLRRDSEAFF.

This clonotype was detected many times. The chain recombines TRBV5-6 with TRBJ1-6, with D uncertain. The CDR3 runs to 12 residues. CDR1 and CDR2 from the germline V gene are SGHDT and YYEEEE. V was trimmed by 10 bases and J by 11 bases, leaving 16 bases between them. CDR3 DNA sequence: TGTGCCGGATCGGCCCTGAATGCACCCCTCCACTTT. Its translation: CAGSALNAPLHF.

This clonotype was seen a few times. The chain employs TRBV29-1 and TRBJ1-2, with D hard to call. V was pared by 3 bases and J by 2 bases, with 28 bases between. Germline V gene data show CDR1 as SQVTM and CDR2 as ANQGSEA. The CDR3 has 19 residues. The CDR3 spells CSVDKSPERSGQVNYGYTF. The DNA of the CDR3 is TGCAGCGTTGATAAGAGCCCTGAAAGAAGTGGGCAGGTGAACTATGGCTACACCTTC.

This chain connects TRBV6-5 to TRBJ2-3; 7 bases map to TRBD1. Germline V gene sequence: CDR1 MNHEY, CDR2 SVGAGI. J lost 3 bases, V lost 2 bases, and 2 bases had no gene match. The CDR3 sequence is 14 residues long. The CDR3 bases are TGTGCCAGCAGTTACCAGGGGGAAACAGATACGCAGTATTTT. Translating gives CASSYQGETDTQYF.